Given below is one T cell receptor (beta chain) in context. During active infection, Seattle patients enrolled and were then monitored through disease. The data were taken from a study of blood T cell repertoires in COVID-19. Across the whole study: Acute and convalescent COVID-19 specimens originated in the United States, Italy and Spain. PBMCs, B-cell-depleted T cells, or T cells were the source of the cDNA or gDNA that made up the material.

The protocol was immunoSEQ multiplex PCR, while the TCRdb copy is restricted to in-frame clones and leaves out a portion. This table holds 250,000 to 350,000 clones, around nine tenths found once. V shed 5 bases and J 5 bases; nucleotides not matched to a gene: 10. Germline CDR1 is LNHDA and CDR2 is SQIVND (reference sequence). The CDR3 runs 15 residues. This TCR was recovered from a woman under 40 with COVID-19, enrolled during active disease. The sequenced material came from peripheral blood. The rearrangement links TRBV19 to TRBJ2-7; 9 nucleotides line up with TRBD1. CDR3 region: CASSVPATGGHEQYF. CDR3 coding DNA: TGTGCCAGTAGTGTCCCGGCCACAGGGGGCCACGAGCAGTACTTC.